This TCR beta chain was sequenced during a study of T cells in Graves' hyperthyroidism and ophthalmopathy. This CDR3 has 16 amino acids. With 0 bases clipped from V and 6 bases from J, the junction kept 6 bases outside the gene matches. Germline assignment: CDR1 MGHRA and CDR2 YSYEKL. Investigators excluded patients with uncontrolled infection, other autoimmune disease, pregnancy or lactation. Researchers amplified the TCR beta CDR3 regions from RNA transcripts. HTBI primers were used for first-round RT-PCR of the TCR CDR3. TCRdb redid the calling of the multiplex PCR reads with MiXCR, one entry per CDR3 protein. The sample contains approximately 690,000 distinct CDR3 sequences, less than 25% of which appear only once. This clonotype has more than one count but fewer than ten.

This TCR was recovered from a man aged 25 to 40 with Graves' ophthalmopathy. The chain couples TRBV4-1 to TRBJ2-1, with 9 bases fitting TRBD1. Source material: blood. The CDR3 DNA reads as TGCGCCAGCAGCCAAGACCGGGACAGGGCTGTCAATGAGCAGTTCTTC. It is translated as CASSQDRDRAVNEQFF.